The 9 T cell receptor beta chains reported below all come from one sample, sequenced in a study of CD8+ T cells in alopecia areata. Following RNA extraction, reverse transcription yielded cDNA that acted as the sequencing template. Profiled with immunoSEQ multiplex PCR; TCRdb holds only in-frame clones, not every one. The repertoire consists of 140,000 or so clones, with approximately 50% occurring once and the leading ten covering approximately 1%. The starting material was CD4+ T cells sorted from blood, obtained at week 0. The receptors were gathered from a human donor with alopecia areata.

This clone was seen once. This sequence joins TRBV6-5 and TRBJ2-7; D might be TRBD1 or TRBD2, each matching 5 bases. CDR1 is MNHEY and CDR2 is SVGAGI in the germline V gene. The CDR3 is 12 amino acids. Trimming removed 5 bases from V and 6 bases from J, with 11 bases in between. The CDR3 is CASSPLRGEQYF. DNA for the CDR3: TGTGCCAGCAGTCCATTGAGGGGCGAGCAGTACTTC.

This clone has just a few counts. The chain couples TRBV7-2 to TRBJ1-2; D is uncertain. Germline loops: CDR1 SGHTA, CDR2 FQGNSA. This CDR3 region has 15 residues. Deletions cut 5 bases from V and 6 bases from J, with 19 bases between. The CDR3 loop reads CASSPPGPSFHGYTF. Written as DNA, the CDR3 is TGTGCCAGCAGCCCACCCGGCCCTTCATTTCATGGCTACACCTTC.

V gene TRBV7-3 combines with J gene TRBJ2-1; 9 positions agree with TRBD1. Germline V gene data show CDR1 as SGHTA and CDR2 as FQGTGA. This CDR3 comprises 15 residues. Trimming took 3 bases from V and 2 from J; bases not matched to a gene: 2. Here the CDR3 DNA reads TGTGCCAGCAGCTTCGACAGGGGGGCCTACAATGAGCAGTTCTTC. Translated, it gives CASSFDRGAYNEQFF. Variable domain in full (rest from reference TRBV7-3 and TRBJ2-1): GAGVSQTPSNKVTEKGKYVELRCDPISGHTALYWYRQSLGQGPEFLIYFQGTGAADDSGLPNDRFFAVRPEGSVSTLKIQRTERGDSAVYLCASSFDRGAYNEQFFGPGTRLTVL.

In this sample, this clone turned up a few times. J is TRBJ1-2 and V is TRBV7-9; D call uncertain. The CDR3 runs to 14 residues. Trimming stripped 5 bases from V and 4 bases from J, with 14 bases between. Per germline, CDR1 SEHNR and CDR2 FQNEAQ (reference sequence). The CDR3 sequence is CASSPPGGFYGYTF. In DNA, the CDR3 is TGTGCCAGCAGCCCACCGGGTGGTTTCTATGGCTACACCTTC.

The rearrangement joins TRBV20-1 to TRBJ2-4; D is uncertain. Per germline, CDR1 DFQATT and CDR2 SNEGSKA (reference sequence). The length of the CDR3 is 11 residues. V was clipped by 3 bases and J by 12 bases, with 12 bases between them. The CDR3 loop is CSARPELGQYF. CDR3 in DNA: TGCAGTGCTAGGCCAGAACTCGGTCAGTACTTC.

The CDR3 DNA follows: TGTGCCAGCAGCCTACAGATAAAAACTGAAGCTTTCTTT. Residues: CASSLQIKTEAFF. This chain joins TRBV5-4 and TRBJ1-1, with D hard to call. V shed 4 bases and J shed 5 bases, with 12 bases lying between them. Germline loops: CDR1 SGHNT, CDR2 YYREEE (reference sequence). The CDR3 extends over 13 amino acids.

CDR3 nucleotide sequence: TGTGCCAGCAGTGATACCGGGGGGGCCGAGCAGTACTTC. Its protein product is CASSDTGGAEQYF. The V call is TRBV28, the J call TRBJ2-7; 8 bases line up with TRBD2. This CDR3 comprises 13 residues. CDR1 is MDHEN and CDR2 is SYDVKM in the germline V gene. Trimming took 5 bases from V and 6 from J; bases not matched to a gene: 6.

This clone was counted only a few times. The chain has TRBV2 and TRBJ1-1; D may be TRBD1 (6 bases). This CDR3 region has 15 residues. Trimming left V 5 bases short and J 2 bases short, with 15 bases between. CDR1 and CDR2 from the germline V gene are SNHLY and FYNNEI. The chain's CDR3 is CASSPRAGTNTEAFF. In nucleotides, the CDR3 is TGTGCCAGCAGTCCTCGGGCAGGGACAAACACTGAAGCTTTCTTT. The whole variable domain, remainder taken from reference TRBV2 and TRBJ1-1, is EPEVTQTPSHQVTQMGQEVILRCVPISNHLYFYWYRQILGQKVEFLVSFYNNEISEKSEIFDDQFSVERPDGSNFTLKIRSTKLEDSAMYFCASSPRAGTNTEAFFGQGTRLTVV.

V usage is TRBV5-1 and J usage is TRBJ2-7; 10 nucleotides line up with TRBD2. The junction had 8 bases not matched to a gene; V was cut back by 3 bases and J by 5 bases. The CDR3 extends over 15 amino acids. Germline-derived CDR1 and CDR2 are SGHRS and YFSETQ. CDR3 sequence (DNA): TGCGCCAGCAGCTCTCTAGCGGGAGATAGTAACGAGCAGTACTTC. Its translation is CASSSLAGDSNEQYF.